This T cell receptor beta chain appears in the sequencing data of a study of blood T cell repertoires in COVID-19. Overall study: Specimens from acute and convalescent COVID-19 originated in the United States, Italy and Spain. The analysed material was cDNA or gDNA that came from T cells, B-cell-depleted T cells, or PBMCs.

Per the original data handling: The assay estimated nucleated cells by amplifying reference gene primers. Clones were read by immunoSEQ multiplex PCR, and TCRdb kept only the in-frame ones, dropping some. The V and J calls and clone size come from that table; D and trimming were worked out from the DNA. Of roughly 80,000 clones listed, roughly four fifths are singletons. What was sequenced was peripheral blood. The TCR originated in a human donor in a cohort sampled during active COVID-19.

The DNA of the CDR3 is TGTGCCAGCAGTTTTTCGCTAAAGGGGAACATTCAGTACTTC. This sequence encodes CASSFSLKGNIQYF. The chain is built from TRBV27 and TRBJ2-4; D may be TRBD1 (5 bases). This CDR3 contains 14 residues. The V gene lost 3 bases and the J gene lost 7 bases, with 13 bases spanning the gap. Looked up from germline, CDR1 is MNHEY and CDR2 is SMNVEV (reference sequence).